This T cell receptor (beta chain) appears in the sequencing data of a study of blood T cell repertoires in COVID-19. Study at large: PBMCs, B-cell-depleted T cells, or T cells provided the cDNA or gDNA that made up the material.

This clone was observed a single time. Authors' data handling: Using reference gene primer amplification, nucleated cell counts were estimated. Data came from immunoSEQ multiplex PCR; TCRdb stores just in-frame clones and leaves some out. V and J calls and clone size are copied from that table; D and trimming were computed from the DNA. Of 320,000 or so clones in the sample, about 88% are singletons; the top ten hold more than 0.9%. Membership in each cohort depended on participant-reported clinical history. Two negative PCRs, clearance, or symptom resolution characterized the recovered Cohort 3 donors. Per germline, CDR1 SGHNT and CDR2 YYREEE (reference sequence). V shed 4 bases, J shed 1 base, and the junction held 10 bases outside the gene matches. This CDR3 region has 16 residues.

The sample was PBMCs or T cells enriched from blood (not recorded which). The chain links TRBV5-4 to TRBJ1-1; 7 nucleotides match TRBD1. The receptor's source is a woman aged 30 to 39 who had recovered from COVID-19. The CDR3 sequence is CASSTPSQGQNTEAFF. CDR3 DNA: TGTGCCAGCAGCACCCCTTCACAGGGGCAGAACACTGAAGCTTTCTTT.